This is a list of T cell receptor beta chains from one sample in a study of cytomegalovirus exposure and HLA in healthy donors. This table comes from immunoSEQ multiplex PCR, and its TCRdb copy is limited to in-frame clones, with some not included. This sample yields around 150,000 clones, of which 91% are seen a single time; approximately 0.7% belongs to the top ten. The sequenced material came from PBMCs. All receptors derive from a man aged 18 to 29 in good health and CMV-seronegative. Both conserved end residues are part of each CDR3. The D gene is left open where the match is weak. A row's size may be missing; if present it is once, few, many or a size class.

clone size,D gene,J gene,V gene,CDR3 DNA,CDR3 protein
NA,NA,TRBJ2-1,TRBV6-5,TGTGCCAGCAGTCCAGGGGCCAATGAGCAGTTCTTC,CASSPGANEQFF
NA,NA,TRBJ2-1,TRBV11-2,TGTGCCAGCAGCTTACGTCCGGCGCTTACGGCGGATGAGCAGTTCTTC,CASSLRPALTADEQFF
NA,TRBD1,TRBJ1-5,TRBV19,TGTGCCAGTAGTATGGCAGGGGGCGTTTGGTCCCAGCATTTT,CASSMAGGVWSQHF
NA,TRBD2,TRBJ2-1,TRBV7-8,TGTGCCAGCGCCGGACTAGCGGCCCGCAATGAGCAGTTCTTC,CASAGLAARNEQFF
NA,NA,TRBJ1-3,TRBV5-4,TGTGCCAGCAGCTCTGCAGGGCGGAACACCATATATTTT,CASSSAGRNTIYF
NA,NA,TRBJ2-5,TRBV5-1,TGCGCCAGCAGCTTGTTGGGGCTTCAAGAGACCCAGTACTTC,CASSLLGLQETQYF
NA,NA,TRBJ1-3,TRBV30,TGTGCCTGGAGGTCTGCTCCTACTCTGTCTGGAAACACCATATATTTT,CAWRSAPTLSGNTIYF
NA,TRBD2,TRBJ2-5,TRBV4-1,TGCGCCAGCAGCCAAGAGGGTAGCGGGGACTCGACCCAGTACTTC,CASSQEGSGDSTQYF
NA,TRBD1,TRBJ1-3,TRBV9,TGTGCCAGCAGCGTAGGGACAGGGGGGAACTCTGGAAACACCATATATTTT,CASSVGTGGNSGNTIYF
NA,TRBD2,TRBJ2-6,TRBV29-1,TGCAGCGTTCTCGGACTAGCGGGCCCCTCTGGGGCCAACGTCCTGACTTTC,CSVLGLAGPSGANVLTF
NA,TRBD2,TRBJ2-1,TRBV29-1,TGCAGCGGGGAGGGGACTAGCGATACGCCTCGGTACAATGAGCAGTTCTTC,CSGEGTSDTPRYNEQFF
NA,TRBD1,TRBJ1-2,TRBV30,TGTGCCTGGAGACCGGGACAGGCTAACTATGGCTACACCTTC,CAWRPGQANYGYTF
NA,NA,TRBJ2-3,TRBV9,TGTGCCAGCAGCGTAGCCTGGGCTGATACGCAGTATTTT,CASSVAWADTQYF
NA,TRBD2,TRBJ2-5,TRBV7-7,TGTGCCAGCAGCCTAAGTGGACTAGCGGGGGGGCAAGAGACCCAGTACTTC,CASSLSGLAGGQETQYF
NA,TRBD1,TRBJ1-2,TRBV30,TGTGCCTGGAGTCTCCAGGGGGTTGGCTACACCTTC,CAWSLQGVGYTF
NA,NA,TRBJ2-7,TRBV30,TGTGCCTGGACCCACAGGGATCGCCCATCCTACGAGCAGTACTTC,CAWTHRDRPSYEQYF
NA,NA,TRBJ2-3,TRBV19,TGTGCCAGTAGTATAGATTCCCCGCGGCCTTTAAGCACAGATACGCAGTATTTT,CASSIDSPRPLSTDTQYF
NA,TRBD1,TRBJ1-1,TRBV5-1,TGCGCCAGCAGCTTTCGACAGGGGACGAACACTGAAGCTTTCTTT,CASSFRQGTNTEAFF
NA,NA,TRBJ1-1,TRBV19,TGTGCCAGTAGTCTCCGGACAGCGAACACTGAAGCTTTCTTT,CASSLRTANTEAFF
NA,NA,TRBJ2-5,TRBV7-3,TGTGCCAGCAGCTTAATCGGTGGAGATCAAGAGACCCAGTACTTC,CASSLIGGDQETQYF
once,NA,TRBJ2-7,TRBV5-6,TGTGCCAGCAGCTTGGTTGGCCAGTTCTACGAGCAGTACTTC,CASSLVGQFYEQYF
NA,TRBD2,TRBJ2-1,TRBV5-1,TGCGCCAGCAGCTCGCCCAGTAGGGGGACTAGCGGGAGGCGAAATGAGCAGTTCTTC,CASSSPSRGTSGRRNEQFF
NA,NA,TRBJ1-5,TRBV7-9,TGTGCCACCTCCGGGTTCGCTGAACAGCCCCAGCATTTT,CATSGFAEQPQHF
NA,TRBD2,TRBJ2-3,TRBV5-6,TGTGCCAGCAGCTTACTAGCGGGAGGGAGAGCAGATACGCAGTATTTT,CASSLLAGGRADTQYF
NA,TRBD2,TRBJ2-1,TRBV4-2,TGTGCCAGCAGACGGGGGGGCGGGACCTCCTACAATGAGCAGTTCTTC,CASRRGGGTSYNEQFF
NA,TRBD1,TRBJ2-1,TRBV5-1,TGCGCCAGCAGCTTTGGACAGGGGTTGAATGAGCAGTTCTTC,CASSFGQGLNEQFF
NA,TRBD1,TRBJ2-5,TRBV15,TGTGCCACCAGCAGGACAGGGGGCCAAGTTCAGGAGACCCAGTACTTC,CATSRTGGQVQETQYF
NA,TRBD1,TRBJ2-5,TRBV2,TGTGCCAGCAGGACAGGGGCTGGGGAGACCCAGTACTTC,CASRTGAGETQYF
NA,TRBD1,TRBJ2-7,TRBV11-3,TGTGCCAGCAGCCCCCCCGACAGGGCCCACGAGCAGTACTTC,CASSPPDRAHEQYF
NA,NA,TRBJ1-1,TRBV28,TGTGCCAGCAATCCCGGACAGTTGAACACTGAAGCTTTCTTT,CASNPGQLNTEAFF
NA,NA,TRBJ2-7,TRBV15,TGTGCCACCAGCAGAGGGGCAGGGAATGTATTGGAGTACGAGCAGTACTTC,CATSRGAGNVLEYEQYF
NA,NA,TRBJ1-4,TRBV27,TGTGCCAGCAGTCCTAGGAGGGTTCATGAAAAACTGTTTTTT,CASSPRRVHEKLFF
once,TRBD2,TRBJ2-1,TRBV11-2,TGTGCCAGCAGCTTTGGACTAGCGGGAGTATATGAGCAGTTCTTC,CASSFGLAGVYEQFF
NA,TRBD2,TRBJ2-1,TRBV6-4,TGTGCCAGCAGTGACTCAGGACTAGCGGGAGGGGGTGAGCAGTTCTTC,CASSDSGLAGGGEQFF
NA,NA,TRBJ1-1,TRBV5-4,TGTGCCAGCAGTCCTCCGGGGAACACTGAAGCTTTCTTT,CASSPPGNTEAFF
once,NA,TRBJ2-3,TRBV4-1,TGCGCCAGCAGCGCGGGGACCATCGGACTTTTCACAGATACGCAGTATTTT,CASSAGTIGLFTDTQYF
NA,TRBD2,TRBJ2-1,TRBV7-6,TGTGCCAGCAGCTTTGATCCTAGCGGGGGGGCCGATGAGCAGTTCTTC,CASSFDPSGGADEQFF
NA,TRBD1,TRBJ2-7,TRBV9,TGTGCCAGCAGCGACGGACAGGGAGCCTACGAGCAGTACTTC,CASSDGQGAYEQYF
few,NA,TRBJ1-2,TRBV27,TGTGCCAGCAGTTCCAGGGTTAACTATGGCTACACCTTC,CASSSRVNYGYTF
NA,NA,TRBJ2-6,TRBV5-4,TGTGCCAGCAGCTTGGCCGGAGATAGCTCTGGGGCCAACGTCCTGACTTTC,CASSLAGDSSGANVLTF
NA,NA,TRBJ1-3,TRBV7-2,TGTGCCAGCAGCTTAATGTCTAACACCATATATTTT,CASSLMSNTIYF
NA,NA,TRBJ2-1,TRBV2,TGTGCCAGCAGTGAACCCAGGGCGCATGAGCAGTTCTTC,CASSEPRAHEQFF
NA,NA,TRBJ2-7,TRBV4-1,TGCGCCAGCAGCCAAGAAACGGCGGGACTTTCAACCCCCTACGAGCAGTACTTC,CASSQETAGLSTPYEQYF
NA,NA,TRBJ2-7,TRBV5-1,TGCGCCAGCTCGCTCGGACAGTCCTACGAGCAGTACTTC,CASSLGQSYEQYF
NA,TRBD1,TRBJ2-2,TRBV19,TGTGCCAGTAGTATCGAACAGGGGGCTGGTACCGGGGAGCTGTTTTTT,CASSIEQGAGTGELFF
NA,NA,TRBJ1-1,TRBV6-6,TGTGCCAGCAGTTACGGTCGGGTAATGAACACTGAAGCTTTCTTT,CASSYGRVMNTEAFF